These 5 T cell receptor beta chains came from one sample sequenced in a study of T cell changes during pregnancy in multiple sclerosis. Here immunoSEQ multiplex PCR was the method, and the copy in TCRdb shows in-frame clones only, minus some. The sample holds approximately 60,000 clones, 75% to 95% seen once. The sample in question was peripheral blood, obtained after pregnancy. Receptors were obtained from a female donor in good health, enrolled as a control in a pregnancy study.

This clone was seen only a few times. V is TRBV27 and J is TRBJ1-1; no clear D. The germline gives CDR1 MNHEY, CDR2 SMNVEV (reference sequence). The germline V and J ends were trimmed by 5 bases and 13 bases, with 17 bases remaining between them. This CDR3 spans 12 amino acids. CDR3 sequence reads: CASSPFGGIDFF. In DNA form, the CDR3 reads TGTGCCAGCAGTCCGTTCGGCGGGATCGATTTCTTT.

The CDR3 is CASSPQGAGTGELFF. The CDR3 DNA reads as TGTGCCAGCAGTCCACAGGGGGCAGGGACCGGGGAGCTGTTTTTT. This chain uses TRBV6-5 with TRBJ2-2; TRBD1 matches at 9 bases. Looked up from germline, CDR1 is MNHEY and CDR2 is SVGAGI. CDR3 length: 15 residues. The V segment lost 5 bases and the J segment 5 bases; nucleotides outside the gene matches: 6.

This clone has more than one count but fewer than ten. The CDR3 DNA follows: TGTGCCAGCAGTGAGAGAGCGGGAGGAACAGATACGCAGTATTTT. Its protein is CASSERAGGTDTQYF. This chain connects TRBV6-4 to TRBJ2-3; TRBD2 matches at 9 bases. The CDR3 totals 15 residues. Germline V CDR1 and CDR2: MRHNA, SNTAGT. V shed 3 bases, J shed 3 bases, and the junction held 4 bases outside the gene matches.

The CDR3 region has the DNA TGTGCCAGCTCACCCGGTAGGACAGGGGGTATTGAGCAGTTCTTC. Its protein product is CASSPGRTGGIEQFF. V gene TRBV18 combines with J gene TRBJ2-1; TRBD1 agrees at 10 bases. The CDR3 covers 15 residues. V lost 3 bases and J lost 9; bases outside the gene matches: 8. The germline gives CDR1 KGHSH, CDR2 LQKENI.

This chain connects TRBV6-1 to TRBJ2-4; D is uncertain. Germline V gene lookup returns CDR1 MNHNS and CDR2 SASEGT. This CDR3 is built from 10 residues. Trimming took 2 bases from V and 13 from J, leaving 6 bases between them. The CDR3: CASSELGQYF. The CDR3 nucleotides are TGTGCCAGCAGTGAACTGGGCCAGTACTTC.